These T cell receptor beta chains were read from a single sample in a study of beta chain features in type 1 diabetes. Data came from immunoSEQ multiplex PCR; TCRdb stores just in-frame clones and leaves some out. The sample includes hundreds of thousands of clones, less than 15% of them seen just once. The sequenced material came from central memory CD4+ T cells from blood. The receptors derive from a man under 40 in good health. Both conserved end residues are part of each CDR3. The D gene is left open where the match is weak. Size values are once, few and many counts, or a class for expanded clones, and some rows have none.

d_call j_call cdr3_length clone_size v_call cdr3_aa cdr3_nt
NA TRBJ1-2 13 few TRBV15 CATSRDFNYGYTF TGTGCCACCAGCAGAGATTTCAACTATGGCTACACCTTC
NA TRBJ1-4 15 many TRBV30 CAWSVVRGTNEKLFF TGTGCCTGGAGTGTAGTTCGGGGAACTAATGAAAAACTGTTTTTT
TRBD1 TRBJ2-5 15 NA TRBV7-2 CASSPRDRLEETQYF TGTGCCAGCAGCCCCCGGGACAGGTTGGAGGAGACCCAGTACTTC
NA TRBJ2-5 13 few TRBV19 CASSLGGRETQYF TGTGCCAGTAGTTTGGGGGGAAGAGAGACCCAGTACTTC
NA TRBJ2-3 14 few TRBV30 CAWKRGVSTDTQYF TGTGCCTGGAAAAGGGGGGTTTCCACAGATACGCAGTATTTT
TRBD1 TRBJ1-5 15 few TRBV30 CAWMVGTGKNQPQHF TGTGCCTGGATGGTGGGGACAGGAAAGAATCAGCCCCAGCATTTT
NA TRBJ1-2 10 NA TRBV7-8 CASGDTLYTF TGTGCCAGTGGGGATACTCTCTACACCTTC
NA TRBJ2-4 12 few TRBV25-1 CASSAPGFPQYF TGTGCCAGCAGTGCTCCCGGATTTCCCCAGTACTTC
NA TRBJ2-1 13 few TRBV5-8 CASSTLAANEQFF TGTGCCAGCAGTACATTAGCGGCCAATGAGCAGTTCTTC
NA TRBJ2-3 14 few TRBV13 CASSPTTSTDTQYF TGTGCCAGCAGTCCCACGACTAGCACAGATACGCAGTATTTT
TRBD1 TRBJ1-6 15 few TRBV6-5 CASSYNGRGTSPLHF TGTGCCAGCAGTTACAATGGCAGGGGGACTTCACCCCTCCACTTT
NA TRBJ2-2 13 NA TRBV7-2 CASTLANTGELFF TGTGCCAGCACCTTAGCGAACACCGGGGAGCTGTTTTTT
NA TRBJ2-3 16 NA TRBV7-2 CASSSPRHLGEDTQYF TGTGCCAGCAGCTCCCCTCGACACCTCGGAGAAGATACGCAGTATTTT
NA TRBJ1-1 14 NA TRBV16 CASSQSSGITEAFF TGTGCCAGCAGCCAATCCTCCGGGATCACTGAAGCTTTCTTT
NA TRBJ2-5 12 few TRBV11-2 CASSLVSETQYF TGTGCCAGCAGCTTAGTCTCCGAAACCCAGTACTTC
TRBD2 TRBJ2-5 15 few TRBV29-1 CSAGGGGGKQETQYF TGCAGCGCCGGCGGTGGCGGGGGAAAACAAGAGACCCAGTACTTC
NA TRBJ1-1 13 many TRBV10-3 CAISESRDTEAFF TGTGCCATCAGTGAGTCTCGGGACACTGAAGCTTTCTTT
TRBD2 TRBJ2-5 12 NA TRBV27 CASGRGGETQYF TGTGCCTCAGGGCGGGGGGGAGAGACCCAGTACTTC
NA TRBJ2-3 13 NA TRBV19 CASRMGAADTQYF TGTGCCAGTAGAATGGGGGCCGCAGATACGCAGTATTTT
NA TRBJ1-4 15 NA TRBV7-9 CASSQRGAGGEKLFF TGTGCCAGCAGCCAACGCGGGGCAGGTGGTGAAAAACTGTTTTTT
NA TRBJ1-2 14 NA TRBV6-5 CASSQTRLDYGYTF TGTGCCAGCAGCCAAACTCGGCTCGACTATGGCTACACCTTC
NA TRBJ2-2 13 few TRBV5-1 CASSAYESGELFF TGCGCCAGCAGCGCCTATGAGTCCGGGGAGCTGTTTTTT
NA TRBJ2-3 13 many TRBV18 CASSQGNTDTQYF TGTGCCAGCTCACAGGGTAACACAGATACGCAGTATTTT
TRBD2 TRBJ2-1 15 few TRBV4-3 CASSLTGTSAYEQFF TGCGCCAGCAGCCTAACCGGGACTAGCGCCTATGAGCAGTTCTTC
TRBD2 TRBJ2-3 13 NA TRBV30 CATSGGSLDTQYF TGTGCCACTTCCGGCGGGAGCCTGGATACGCAGTATTTT
TRBD1 TRBJ1-4 16 few TRBV19 CASRVRGRATNEKLFF TGTGCCAGTAGAGTCAGGGGGAGAGCAACTAATGAAAAACTGTTTTTT
TRBD1 TRBJ2-5 14 NA TRBV7-9 CASSFRGLQETQYF TGTGCCAGCAGCTTCAGGGGGCTCCAAGAGACCCAGTACTTC
NA TRBJ1-1 14 NA TRBV5-1 CASTLQGTDTEAFF TGCGCCAGCACCCTACAGGGTACGGACACTGAAGCTTTCTTT